A selection of T cell receptor beta chains follows, all from one sample in a study of response to subunit inactivated influenza vaccine. TCRdb re-analysed the RT-PCR reads in MiXCR, keeping a single row per CDR3 protein. The table records some 550,000 distinct CDR3 sequences, under 25% of them present only once. The same sample was also used in a study of T cells expressing NK-cell markers.

Specimen: CD4+ T cells sorted from PBMCs, collected approximately 13 days after vaccination. Source of these receptors: a man between 45 and 60 years old who received an inactivated influenza vaccine. CDR3s include the opening cysteine and the closing phenylalanine or tryptophan. The D gene is left open where the match is weak. Clone size appears in some rows only: once, few, many, or a class for an expanded clone.

clone size	V gene	J gene	D gene	CDR3 length	CDR3 DNA	CDR3 protein
-	TRBV7-2	TRBJ1-1	-	15	TGTGCCAGCAGCTCGGTCGGAGGGGGTGGCACTGAAGCTTTCTTT	CASSSVGGGGTEAFF
few	TRBV10-3	TRBJ2-1	-	12	TGTGCCATCACAAATACAGCGAATGAGCAGTTCTTC	CAITNTANEQFF
-	TRBV7-9	TRBJ1-1	-	14	TGTGCCAGCAGTCCAGGAGCGTGGGTAACTGAAGCTTTCTTT	CASSPGAWVTEAFF
few	TRBV7-2	TRBJ1-6	-	15	TGTGCCAGCAGCTTAGCCGGAAACTATAATTCACCCCTCCACTTT	CASSLAGNYNSPLHF
-	TRBV6-1	TRBJ2-3	TRBD1	16	TGTGCCAGCAGTCCCCGGACAGGTCGGGCAACAGATACGCAGTATTTT	CASSPRTGRATDTQYF
-	TRBV11-2	TRBJ2-7	-	13	-	CASSFGPGYEQYF
few	TRBV7-2	TRBJ1-2	TRBD1	15	TGTGCCAGCAGCTTAAACTCCAGGGGGGGCTATGGCTACACCTTC	CASSLNSRGGYGYTF
few	TRBV20-1	TRBJ2-7	TRBD1	12	TGCAGTGCTAGGGGGACAGGCTACGAGCAGTACTTC	CSARGTGYEQYF
-	TRBV27	TRBJ2-7	-	12	TGTGCCAGCGAAGTCGACGGAGCCGAGCAGTACTTC	CASEVDGAEQYF
many	TRBV28	TRBJ2-7	TRBD2	14	TGTGCCAGCAGTCTAGCGGGAGGAGCCTACGAGCAGTACTTC	CASSLAGGAYEQYF
-	TRBV27	TRBJ1-6	-	13	TGTGCCAGCAGGCGGGACCTCCGTGCCCCCCTCCACTTT	CASRRDLRAPLHF
-	TRBV11-2	TRBJ2-1	TRBD2	15	TGTGCCAGCAGCTTAATTAGCGGGAGTATCTATGAGCAGTTCTTC	CASSLISGSIYEQFF
few	TRBV4-3	TRBJ1-3	-	18	TGCGCCAGCAGCCTGAGCTGGGGGACGGGTGGCCCTGGAAACACCATATATTTT	CASSLSWGTGGPGNTIYF
few	TRBV7-8	TRBJ2-3	TRBD2	18	TGTGCCAGCAGCGCCCCCCGCGCCCTAGCGGGAGGGCGGGATACGCAGTATTTT	CASSAPRALAGGRDTQYF
-	TRBV19	TRBJ1-2	-	14	TGTGCCAGCAGAACAGGGAAGGGAATCTATGGCTACACCTTC	CASRTGKGIYGYTF
-	TRBV5-1	TRBJ2-2	TRBD2	18	TGCGCCAGCAGCTTACCTAGCGGAGGGATCCTTGGCACCGGGGAGCTGTTTTTT	CASSLPSGGILGTGELFF
few	TRBV4-3	TRBJ2-3	TRBD2	15	TGCGCCAGCAGCCCGGGACTAGCGGCGTGGGATACGCAGTATTTT	CASSPGLAAWDTQYF
-	TRBV2	TRBJ2-3	TRBD2	17	TGTGCCAGCAGTGCCCCGGGTGTCCAGCGGGAGAAGGGTACGCAGTATTTT	CASSAPGVQREKGTQYF
few	TRBV12-3/TRBV12-4	TRBJ1-4	-	15	TGTGCCAGCAGCTGGACAACTGCAACTAATGAAAAACTGTTTTTT	CASSWTTATNEKLFF
-	TRBV6-2/TRBV6-3	TRBJ2-7	-	12	TGTGCCAGCAGGGGCGGGACAGCCGCGCAGTACTTC	CASRGGTAAQYF
-	TRBV6-2/TRBV6-3	TRBJ2-2	TRBD1	13	TGTGCCAGCCGACAGGGGGAGGTCGGGGAGCTGTTTTTT	CASRQGEVGELFF
few	TRBV2	TRBJ2-5	-	12	TGTGCCAGCTGGGGGCTCCAAGAGACCCAGTACTTC	CASWGLQETQYF
few	TRBV28	TRBJ2-7	-	12	TGTGCCAGCAAAACAGGGAAATACGAGCAGTACTTC	CASKTGKYEQYF
-	TRBV29-1	TRBJ2-7	-	14	TGCAGCGTTGAAGTGTCAGGGGTAAGCTACGAGCAGTACTTC	CSVEVSGVSYEQYF
-	TRBV14	TRBJ2-3	-	15	TGTGCCAGCAGCCGGGGGAGTGTAGGGACAGATACGCAGTATTTT	CASSRGSVGTDTQYF
few	TRBV30	TRBJ2-7	-	14	TGTGCCTGGAGTGTACGAAACGGAGACTACGAGCAGTACTTC	CAWSVRNGDYEQYF
-	TRBV12-3/TRBV12-4	TRBJ1-5	-	14	TGTGCCAGCAGTTTAGCGCACGCGAAACAGCCCCAGCATTTT	CASSLAHAKQPQHF
few	TRBV5-8	TRBJ2-7	-	13	TGTGCCAGCAGCTCGGGGGATAGGTACGAGCAGTACTTC	CASSSGDRYEQYF
-	TRBV20-1	TRBJ2-3	TRBD2	17	TGCAGTGCTAGGACTCTAGCGGGAGTCCCTAGCACAGATACGCAGTATTTT	CSARTLAGVPSTDTQYF
-	TRBV24-1	TRBJ2-1	TRBD2	15	TGTGCCACCAGTGGGGCGGGAGGGTCCTCCAATGAGCAGTTCTTC	CATSGAGGSSNEQFF
many	TRBV3-1	TRBJ2-7	TRBD2	18	TGTGCCAGCAGCGGACGGACAAAAGCGGGACTATTCCTCTACGAGCAGTACTTC	CASSGRTKAGLFLYEQYF
few	TRBV5-1	TRBJ2-7	-	14	TGCGCCAGCAGCTTGGGAACTATCCTCTACGAGCAGTACTTC	CASSLGTILYEQYF
many	TRBV5-1	TRBJ1-2	TRBD1	14	TGCGCCAGCGCGCCCGGACAGGGGGTTTATGGCTACACCTTC	CASAPGQGVYGYTF
-	TRBV5-6	TRBJ2-2	TRBD2	15	TGTGCCAGCGGCTTGGGAGGGATTACCACCGGGGAGCTGTTTTTT	CASGLGGITTGELFF
-	TRBV25-1	TRBJ2-1	-	14	TGTGCCAGCAGGGAGACAGGAGTAAGCAATGAGCAGTTCTTC	CASRETGVSNEQFF
few	TRBV7-2	TRBJ2-3	TRBD2	17	TGTGCCAGCCGCATGGCTAGCGGGGGGGCTAGCACAGATACGCAGTATTTT	CASRMASGGASTDTQYF
-	TRBV29-1	TRBJ1-1	-	14	TGCAGCGTTGATCGGGGAGGTCGGGGCACTGAAGCTTTCTTT	CSVDRGGRGTEAFF
-	TRBV6-1	TRBJ2-7	TRBD2	14	TGTGCCAGCAGCCCCGGGACTAAACCTACCCAGCAGTACTTC	CASSPGTKPTQQYF
-	TRBV29-1	TRBJ2-1	-	16	TGCAGCGCAACACCCCCGGGGGGCGTCTCCTACAATGAGCAGTTCTTC	CSATPPGGVSYNEQFF
-	TRBV7-9	TRBJ2-1	-	12	TGTGCCAGCAGCTTCGGGGACGGTGAGCAGTTCTTC	CASSFGDGEQFF
once	TRBV13	TRBJ2-1	-	15	TGTGCCAGCAACACACGGGCCATCTCCTACAATGAGCAGTTCTTC	CASNTRAISYNEQFF
-	TRBV5-1	TRBJ1-1	-	13	TGCGCCAGCAGCCTGTCATCGAACACTGAAGCTTTCTTT	CASSLSSNTEAFF
many	TRBV7-9	TRBJ2-5	-	12	TGTGCCAGCAGCTTGTCCGGTGAGACCCAGTACTTC	CASSLSGETQYF
-	TRBV27	TRBJ1-6	-	15	TGTGCCAGCAGTGACGGGACACCGTATAATTCACCCCTCCACTTT	CASSDGTPYNSPLHF
-	TRBV4-1	TRBJ2-1	-	15	TGCGCCAGCAGGGGATGGGGCACCTCATACAATGAGCAGTTCTTC	CASRGWGTSYNEQFF
-	TRBV5-1	TRBJ2-3	-	20	TGCGCCAGCAGAAGACAGACTATTTCAGCAGGAGGGAGAAAAGCAGATACGCAGTATTTT	CASRRQTISAGGRKADTQYF
-	TRBV20-1	TRBJ2-7	TRBD2	14	TGCAGTGCTAGAGTGGGCGGGAGGGCCTACGAGCAGTACTTC	CSARVGGRAYEQYF
-	TRBV6-2/TRBV6-3	TRBJ2-1	-	14	TGTGCCAGCACCACCGGGGGAATGAGGGCTCGAGAGTTCTTC	CASTTGGMRAREFF
-	TRBV21-1	TRBJ2-5	-	17	TGTGCCAGCAGACCTCTGAGGGAGGGGGCGATGAAAGAGACCCAGTACTTC	CASRPLREGAMKETQYF
-	TRBV20-1	TRBJ2-5	-	14	TGCAGTGCTAGAGGGGGGGCAGTACAAGAGACCCAGTACTTC	CSARGGAVQETQYF
-	TRBV28	TRBJ2-7	-	11	TGTGCCTCCGGGCGGTCCTACGAGCAGTACTTC	CASGRSYEQYF
-	TRBV6-1	TRBJ1-1	-	14	TGTGCCAGCAGTGAAAGGGCGGAGAACACTGAAGCTTTCTTT	CASSERAENTEAFF
-	TRBV9	TRBJ2-5	TRBD1	14	TGTGCCAGCAGCGTAGGGGCAGGGGGAGAGACCCAGTACTTC	CASSVGAGGETQYF
few	TRBV5-1	TRBJ2-7	-	13	TGCGCCAGCAGTCCCCCCAGGGGCTACGAGCAGTACTTC	CASSPPRGYEQYF
many	TRBV7-2	TRBJ1-1	-	13	TGTGCCAGCAGCTCTCAGATCTCAAGTCGAGCTTTCTTT	CASSSQISSRAFF
-	TRBV20-1	TRBJ2-5	-	16	TGCAGTGCTAGAGATGGTGGTCGAGGGTGGGCACAGACCCAGTACTTC	CSARDGGRGWAQTQYF
-	TRBV6-2/TRBV6-3	TRBJ2-7	-	15	TGTGCCAGCAGTTACTCGGATATTAGGTTGAACGAGCAGTACTTC	CASSYSDIRLNEQYF
-	TRBV10-3	TRBJ2-7	TRBD1	13	TGTGCCATCACCCGGGACAGCTCCTACGAGCAGTACTTC	CAITRDSSYEQYF
few	TRBV5-4	TRBJ1-2	TRBD1	18	TGTGCCAGCAGCTTGGCCGGGACAGGTACCACCACTAACTATGGCTACACCTTC	CASSLAGTGTTTNYGYTF
-	TRBV6-2/TRBV6-3	TRBJ2-7	-	13	TGTGCCAGCAATAGGCTCAGCTCCTACGAGCAGTACTTC	CASNRLSSYEQYF